This T cell receptor beta chain comes out of a study of shared clonotypes between healthy human individuals. TCRdb's table, derived via immunoSEQ multiplex PCR, lists solely in-frame clones and lacks some. Of around 2.5 million clones in the sample, roughly 93% were seen once. The material sequenced was naive CD4+ T cells from PBMCs. Specified subset: CD45RA+ positively selected. The sequence derives from a man aged 18 to 30 in good health. Some clones in this sample may be carry-over from other donors' samples.

CDR3 loop: CASSGIGLMFGEQFF. The CDR3 DNA reads TGTGCCAGCAGTGGGATTGGACTAATGTTTGGAGAGCAGTTCTTC. V is TRBV6-1 and J is TRBJ2-1; a weak D match, TRBD2 (6 bases). V was cut by 4 bases and J by 10 bases, with 20 bases left in between. Germline V gene sequence: CDR1 MNHNS, CDR2 SASEGT. This CDR3 contains 15 residues.